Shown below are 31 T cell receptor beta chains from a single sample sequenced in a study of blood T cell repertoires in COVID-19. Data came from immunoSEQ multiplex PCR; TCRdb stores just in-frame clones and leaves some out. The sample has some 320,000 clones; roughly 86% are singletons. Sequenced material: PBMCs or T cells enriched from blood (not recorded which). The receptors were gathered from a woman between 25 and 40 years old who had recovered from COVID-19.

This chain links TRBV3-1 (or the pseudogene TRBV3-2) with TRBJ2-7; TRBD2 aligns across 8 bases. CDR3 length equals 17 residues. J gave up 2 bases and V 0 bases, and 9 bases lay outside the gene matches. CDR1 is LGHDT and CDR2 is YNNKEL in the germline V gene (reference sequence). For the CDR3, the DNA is TGTGCCAGCAGCCAAGAGGCCGAGCGGGGGCTAACCTACGAGCAGTACTTC. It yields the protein CASSQEAERGLTYEQYF.

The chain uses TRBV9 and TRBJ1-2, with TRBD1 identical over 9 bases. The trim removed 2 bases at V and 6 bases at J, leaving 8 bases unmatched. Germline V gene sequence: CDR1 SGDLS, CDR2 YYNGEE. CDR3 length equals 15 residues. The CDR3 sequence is CASSVYPQGAHGYTF. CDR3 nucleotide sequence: TGTGCCAGCAGCGTCTACCCACAGGGGGCGCATGGCTACACCTTC.

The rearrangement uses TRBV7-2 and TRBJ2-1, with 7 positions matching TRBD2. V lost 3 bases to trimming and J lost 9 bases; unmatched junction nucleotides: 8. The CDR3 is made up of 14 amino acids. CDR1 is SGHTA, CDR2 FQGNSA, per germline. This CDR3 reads CASSFQRGGGEQFF. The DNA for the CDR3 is TGTGCCAGCAGCTTCCAGCGTGGCGGGGGTGAGCAGTTCTTC.

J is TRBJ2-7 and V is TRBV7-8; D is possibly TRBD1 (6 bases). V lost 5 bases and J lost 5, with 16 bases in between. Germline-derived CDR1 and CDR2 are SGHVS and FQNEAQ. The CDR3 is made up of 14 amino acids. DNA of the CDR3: TGTGCCAGCAGCACAGGACAGTTGGGGGACGAGCAGTACTTC. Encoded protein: CASSTGQLGDEQYF. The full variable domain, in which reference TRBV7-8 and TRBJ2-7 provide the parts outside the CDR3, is GAGVSQSPRYKVAKRGQDVALRCDPISGHVSLFWYQQALGQGPEFLTYFQNEAQLDKSGLPSDRFFAERPEGSVSTLKIQRTQQEDSAVYLCASSTGQLGDEQYFGPGTRLTVT.

CDR3 region: CASRSRDRKPYEQYF. The CDR3 nucleotides are TGTGCCAGCAGGAGCCGGGACAGGAAACCCTACGAGCAGTACTTC. The rearrangement links TRBV28 to TRBJ2-7, with 8 bases fitting TRBD1. V was clipped by 6 bases and J by 2 bases; unmatched bases: 9. The CDR3 sequence is 15 residues long. Germline values: CDR1 MDHEN, CDR2 SYDVKM.

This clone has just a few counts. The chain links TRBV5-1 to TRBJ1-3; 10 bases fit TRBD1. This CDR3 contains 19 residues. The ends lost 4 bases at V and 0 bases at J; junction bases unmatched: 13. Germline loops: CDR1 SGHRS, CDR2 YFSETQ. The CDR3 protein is CASSPRPGTGDGSGNTIYF. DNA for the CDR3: TGCGCCAGCAGCCCCCGTCCCGGGACAGGGGACGGCTCTGGAAACACCATATATTTT.

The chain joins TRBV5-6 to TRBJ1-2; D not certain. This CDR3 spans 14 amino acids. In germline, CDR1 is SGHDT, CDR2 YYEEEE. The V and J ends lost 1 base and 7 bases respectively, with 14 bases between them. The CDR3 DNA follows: TGTGCCAGCAGCTTGAGGGAGAGCGGGATTGGCTACACCTTC. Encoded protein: CASSLRESGIGYTF.

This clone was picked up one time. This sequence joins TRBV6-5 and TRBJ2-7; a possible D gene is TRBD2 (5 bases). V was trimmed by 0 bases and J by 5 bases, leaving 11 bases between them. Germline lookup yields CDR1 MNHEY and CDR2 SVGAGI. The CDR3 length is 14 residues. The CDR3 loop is CASSYSRDLHEQYF. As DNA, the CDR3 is TGTGCCAGCAGTTACTCCCGGGATCTCCACGAGCAGTACTTC.

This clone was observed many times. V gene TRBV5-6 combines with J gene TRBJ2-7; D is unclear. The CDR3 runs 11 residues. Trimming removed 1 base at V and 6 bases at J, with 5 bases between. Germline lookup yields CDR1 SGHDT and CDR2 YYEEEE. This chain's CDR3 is CASSLRLEQYF. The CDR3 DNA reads TGTGCCAGCAGCTTGAGACTCGAGCAGTACTTC.

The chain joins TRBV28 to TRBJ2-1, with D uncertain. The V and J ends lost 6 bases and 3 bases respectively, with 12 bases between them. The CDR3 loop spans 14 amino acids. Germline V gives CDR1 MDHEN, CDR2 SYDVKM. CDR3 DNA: TGTGCCAGCAGACCTCGGCAGGTCTACAATGAGCAGTTCTTC. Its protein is CASRPRQVYNEQFF.

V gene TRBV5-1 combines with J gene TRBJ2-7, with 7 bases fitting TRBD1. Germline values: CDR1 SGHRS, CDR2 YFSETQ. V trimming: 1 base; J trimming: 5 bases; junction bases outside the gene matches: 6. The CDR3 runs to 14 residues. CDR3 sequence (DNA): TGCGCCAGCAGCTTGTTTCCAGGGGGTAACGAGCAGTACTTC. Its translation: CASSLFPGGNEQYF. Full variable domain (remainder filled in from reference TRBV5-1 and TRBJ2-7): KAGVTQTPRYLIKTRGQQVTLSCSPISGHRSVSWYQQTPGQGLQFLFEYFSETQRNKGNFPGRFSGRQFSNSRSEMNVSTLELGDSALYLCASSLFPGGNEQYFGPGTRLTVT.

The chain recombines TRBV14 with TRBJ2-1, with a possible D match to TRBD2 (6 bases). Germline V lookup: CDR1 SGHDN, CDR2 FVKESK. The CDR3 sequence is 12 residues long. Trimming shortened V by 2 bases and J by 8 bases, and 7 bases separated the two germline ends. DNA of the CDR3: TGTGCCAGCAGCCAATCGGGGGATGAGCAGTTCTTC. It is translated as CASSQSGDEQFF.

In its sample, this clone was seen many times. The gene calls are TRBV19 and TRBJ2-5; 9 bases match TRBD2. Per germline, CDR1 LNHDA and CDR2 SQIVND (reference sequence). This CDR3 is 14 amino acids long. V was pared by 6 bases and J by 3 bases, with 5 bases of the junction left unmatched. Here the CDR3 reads CASRGGLAEETQYF. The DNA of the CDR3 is TGTGCCAGTAGGGGGGGACTAGCCGAAGAGACCCAGTACTTC. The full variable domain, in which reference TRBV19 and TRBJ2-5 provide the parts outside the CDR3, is DGGITQSPKYLFRKEGQNVTLSCEQNLNHDAMYWYRQDPGQGLRLIYYSQIVNDFQKGDIAEGYSVSREKKESFPLTVTSAQKNPTAFYLCASRGGLAEETQYFGPGTRLLVL.

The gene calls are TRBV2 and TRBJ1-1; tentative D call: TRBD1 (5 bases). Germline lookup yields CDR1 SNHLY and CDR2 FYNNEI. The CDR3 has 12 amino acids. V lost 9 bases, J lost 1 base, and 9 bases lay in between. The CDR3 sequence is CASGRGNTEAFF. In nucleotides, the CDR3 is TGTGCCAGTGGGAGGGGGAACACTGAAGCTTTCTTT.

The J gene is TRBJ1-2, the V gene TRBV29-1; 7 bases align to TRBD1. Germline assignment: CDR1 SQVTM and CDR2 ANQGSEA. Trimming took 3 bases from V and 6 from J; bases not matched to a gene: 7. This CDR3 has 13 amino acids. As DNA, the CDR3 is TGCAGCGTTGAGCCGGGACAGCGAAATGGCTACACCTTC. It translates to CSVEPGQRNGYTF.

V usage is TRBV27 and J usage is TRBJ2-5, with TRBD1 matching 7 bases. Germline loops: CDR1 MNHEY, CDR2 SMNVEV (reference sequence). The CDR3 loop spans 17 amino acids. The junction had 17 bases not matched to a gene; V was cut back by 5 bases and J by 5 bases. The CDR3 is CASSPQLSTGQGETQYF. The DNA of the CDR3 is TGTGCCAGCAGTCCCCAGCTTTCGACAGGGCAAGGGGAGACCCAGTACTTC.

Written as DNA, the CDR3 is TGTGCCAGCAGTTCGACAGGGGTTGGTTGGAATCAGCCCCAGCATTTT. Amino acid sequence: CASSSTGVGWNQPQHF. The chain combines TRBV7-9 with TRBJ1-5, with 8 bases aligning to TRBD1. The junction had 11 bases not matched to a gene; V was cut back by 6 bases and J by 4 bases. CDR3 length: 16 amino acids. Germline V gene sequence: CDR1 SEHNR, CDR2 FQNEAQ (reference sequence).

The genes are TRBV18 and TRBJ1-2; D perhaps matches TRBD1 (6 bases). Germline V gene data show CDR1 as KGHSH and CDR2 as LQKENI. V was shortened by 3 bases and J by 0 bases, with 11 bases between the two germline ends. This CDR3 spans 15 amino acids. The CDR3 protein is CASSPRTASNYGYTF. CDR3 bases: TGTGCCAGCTCACCTCGGACAGCCTCTAACTATGGCTACACCTTC.

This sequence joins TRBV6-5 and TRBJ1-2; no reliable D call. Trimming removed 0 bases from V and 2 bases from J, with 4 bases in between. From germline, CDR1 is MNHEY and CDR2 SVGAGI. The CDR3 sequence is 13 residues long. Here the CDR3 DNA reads TGTGCCAGCAGTTACTCGAGAAACTATGGCTACACCTTC. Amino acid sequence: CASSYSRNYGYTF.

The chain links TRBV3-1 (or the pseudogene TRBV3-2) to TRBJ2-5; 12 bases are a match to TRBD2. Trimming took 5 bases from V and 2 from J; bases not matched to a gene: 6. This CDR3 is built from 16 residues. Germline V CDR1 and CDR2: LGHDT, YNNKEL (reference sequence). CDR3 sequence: CASSLRLAGVQETQYF. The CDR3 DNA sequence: TGTGCCAGCAGCTTACGACTAGCGGGGGTTCAAGAGACCCAGTACTTC.

The CDR3 region has the DNA TGCGCCAGCAGCTTCAGCGACCCTAGCACAGATACGCAGTATTTT. It is translated as CASSFSDPSTDTQYF. The chain uses TRBV5-1 and TRBJ2-3; no firm D call. Germline V gene lookup returns CDR1 SGHRS and CDR2 YFSETQ. This CDR3 spans 15 amino acids. The ends were cut back, 2 bases at V and 0 bases at J, with 10 bases in the middle.

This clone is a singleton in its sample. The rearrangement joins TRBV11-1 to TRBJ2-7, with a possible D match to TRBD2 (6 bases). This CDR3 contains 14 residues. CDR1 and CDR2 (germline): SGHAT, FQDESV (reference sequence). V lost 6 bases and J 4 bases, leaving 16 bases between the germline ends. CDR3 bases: TGTGCCAGCAGGAGGGAGGCAGAAGCGTACGAGCAGTACTTC. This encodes CASRREAEAYEQYF.

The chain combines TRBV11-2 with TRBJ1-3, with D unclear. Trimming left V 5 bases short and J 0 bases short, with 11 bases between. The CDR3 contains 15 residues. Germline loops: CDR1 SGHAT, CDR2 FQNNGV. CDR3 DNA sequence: TGTGCCAGCAGCCCTAGACTCCGCTCTGGAAACACCATATATTTT. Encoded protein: CASSPRLRSGNTIYF.

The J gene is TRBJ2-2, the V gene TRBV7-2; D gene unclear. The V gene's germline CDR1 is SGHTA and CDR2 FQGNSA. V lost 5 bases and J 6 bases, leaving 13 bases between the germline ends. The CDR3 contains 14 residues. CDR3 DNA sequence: TGTGCCAGCAGCACCGGAGCGTGGGCCGGGGAGCTGTTTTTT. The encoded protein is CASSTGAWAGELFF.

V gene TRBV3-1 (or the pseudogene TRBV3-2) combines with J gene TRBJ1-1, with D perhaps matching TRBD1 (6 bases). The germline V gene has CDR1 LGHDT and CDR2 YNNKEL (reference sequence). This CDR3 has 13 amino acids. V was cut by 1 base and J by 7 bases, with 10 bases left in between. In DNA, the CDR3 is TGTGCCAGCAGCCAAGTCAGGGGAGTTGAAGCTTTCTTT. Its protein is CASSQVRGVEAFF.

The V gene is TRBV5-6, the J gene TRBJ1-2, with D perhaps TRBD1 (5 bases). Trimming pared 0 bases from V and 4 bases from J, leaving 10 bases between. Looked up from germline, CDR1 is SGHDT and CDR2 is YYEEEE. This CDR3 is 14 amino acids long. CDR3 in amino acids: CASSLVSRVYGYTF. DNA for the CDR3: TGTGCCAGCAGCTTGGTTTCCAGGGTCTATGGCTACACCTTC.

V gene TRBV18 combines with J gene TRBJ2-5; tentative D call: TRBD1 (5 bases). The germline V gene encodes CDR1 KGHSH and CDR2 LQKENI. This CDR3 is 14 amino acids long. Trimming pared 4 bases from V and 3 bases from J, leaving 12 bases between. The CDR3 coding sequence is TGTGCCAGCTCACACGCGGCAGGGAAAGAGACCCAGTACTTC. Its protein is CASSHAAGKETQYF.

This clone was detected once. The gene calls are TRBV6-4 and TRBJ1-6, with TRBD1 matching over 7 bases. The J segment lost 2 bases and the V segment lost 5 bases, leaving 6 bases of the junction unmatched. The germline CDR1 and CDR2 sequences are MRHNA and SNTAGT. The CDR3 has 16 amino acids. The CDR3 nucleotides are TGTGCCAGCAGTCGACAGGGTATGCCCTATAATTCACCCCTCCACTTT. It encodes CASSRQGMPYNSPLHF.

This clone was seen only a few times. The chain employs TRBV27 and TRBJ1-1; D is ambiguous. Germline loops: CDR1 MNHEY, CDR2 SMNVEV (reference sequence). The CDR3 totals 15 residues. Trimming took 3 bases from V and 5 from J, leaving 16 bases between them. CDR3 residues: CASSFRGRTGTEAFF. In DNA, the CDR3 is TGTGCCAGCAGTTTTCGAGGACGGACGGGGACTGAAGCTTTCTTT.

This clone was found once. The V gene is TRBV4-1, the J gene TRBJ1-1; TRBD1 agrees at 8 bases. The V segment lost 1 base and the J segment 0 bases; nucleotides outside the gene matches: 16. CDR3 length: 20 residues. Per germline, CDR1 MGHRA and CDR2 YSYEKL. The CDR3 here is CASSQVPPGRGRMVNTEAFF. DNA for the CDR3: TGCGCCAGCAGCCAAGTACCCCCTGGCAGGGGGCGTATGGTGAACACTGAAGCTTTCTTT.

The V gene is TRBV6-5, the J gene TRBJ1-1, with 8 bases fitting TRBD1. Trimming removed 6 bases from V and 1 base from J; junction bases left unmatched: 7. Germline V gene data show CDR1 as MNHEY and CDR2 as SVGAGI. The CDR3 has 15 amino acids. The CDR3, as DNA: TGTGCCAGCAGCCCGCCAGGGGGCGAGAACACTGAAGCTTTCTTT. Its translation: CASSPPGGENTEAFF.